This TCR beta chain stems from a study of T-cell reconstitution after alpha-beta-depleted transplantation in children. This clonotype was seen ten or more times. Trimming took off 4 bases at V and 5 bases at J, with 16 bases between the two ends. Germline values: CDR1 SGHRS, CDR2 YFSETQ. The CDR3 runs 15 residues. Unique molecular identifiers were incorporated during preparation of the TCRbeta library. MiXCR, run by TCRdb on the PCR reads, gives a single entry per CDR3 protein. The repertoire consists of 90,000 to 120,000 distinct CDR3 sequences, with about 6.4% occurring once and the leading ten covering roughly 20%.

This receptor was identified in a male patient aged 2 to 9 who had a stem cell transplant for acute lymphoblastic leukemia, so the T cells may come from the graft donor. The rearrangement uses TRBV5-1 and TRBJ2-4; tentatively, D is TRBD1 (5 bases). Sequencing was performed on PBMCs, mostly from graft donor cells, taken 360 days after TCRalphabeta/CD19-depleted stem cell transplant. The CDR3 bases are TGCGCCAGCAGCCATGACAGCGTGCGAGAAAACATTCAGTACTTC. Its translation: CASSHDSVRENIQYF.